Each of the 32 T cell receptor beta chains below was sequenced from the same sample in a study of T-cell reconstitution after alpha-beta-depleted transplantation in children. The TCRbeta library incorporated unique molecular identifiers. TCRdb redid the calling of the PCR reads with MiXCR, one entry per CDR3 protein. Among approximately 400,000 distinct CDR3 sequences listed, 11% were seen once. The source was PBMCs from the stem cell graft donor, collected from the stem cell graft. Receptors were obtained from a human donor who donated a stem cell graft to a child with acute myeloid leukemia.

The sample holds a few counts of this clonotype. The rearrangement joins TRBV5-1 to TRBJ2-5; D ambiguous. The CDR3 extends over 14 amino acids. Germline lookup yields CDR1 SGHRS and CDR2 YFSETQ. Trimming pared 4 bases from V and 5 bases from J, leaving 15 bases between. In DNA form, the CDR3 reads TGCGCCAGCAGCGGCCGCCGCCTGTCTGAGACCCAGTACTTC. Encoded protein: CASSGRRLSETQYF.

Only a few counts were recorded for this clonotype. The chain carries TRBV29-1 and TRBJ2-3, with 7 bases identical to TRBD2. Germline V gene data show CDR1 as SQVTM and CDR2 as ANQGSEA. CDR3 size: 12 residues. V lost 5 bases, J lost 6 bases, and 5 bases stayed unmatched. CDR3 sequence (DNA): TGCAGCGTTCGACGGGAGGACGATACGCAGTATTTT. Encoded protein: CSVRREDDTQYF.

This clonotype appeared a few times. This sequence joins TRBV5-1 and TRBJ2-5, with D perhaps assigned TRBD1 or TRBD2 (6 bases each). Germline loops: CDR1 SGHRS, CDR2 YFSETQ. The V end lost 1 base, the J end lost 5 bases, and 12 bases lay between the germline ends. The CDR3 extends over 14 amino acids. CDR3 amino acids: CASSLWGAKETQYF. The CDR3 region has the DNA TGCGCCAGCAGCTTGTGGGGGGCGAAGGAGACCCAGTACTTC.

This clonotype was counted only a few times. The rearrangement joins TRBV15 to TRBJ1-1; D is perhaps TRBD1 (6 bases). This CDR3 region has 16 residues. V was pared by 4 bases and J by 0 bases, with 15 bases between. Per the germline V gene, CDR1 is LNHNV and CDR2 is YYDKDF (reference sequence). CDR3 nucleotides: TGTGCCACCAGCATCGGCCGGGGACATATGAACACTGAAGCTTTCTTT. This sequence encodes CATSIGRGHMNTEAFF. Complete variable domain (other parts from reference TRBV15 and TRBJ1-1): DAMVIQNPRYQVTQFGKPVTLSCSQTLNHNVMYWYQQKSSQAPKLLFHYYDKDFNNEADTPDNFQSRRPNTSFCFLDIRSPGLGDTAMYLCATSIGRGHMNTEAFFGQGTRLTVV.

The DNA of the CDR3 is TGTGCCAGCAGCCAAGAAGGAAGGGGTGGGCGGGCGAATGAGCAGTTCTTC. Its translation is CASSQEGRGGRANEQFF. The chain recombines TRBV3-1 with TRBJ2-1; either TRBD1 or TRBD2 may supply D (5 bases each). Trimming took off 0 bases at V and 7 bases at J, with 19 bases between the two ends. The CDR3 spans 17 residues. Germline CDR1 LGHDT, CDR2 YNNKEL (reference sequence).

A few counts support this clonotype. In DNA, the CDR3 is TGTGCCAGCTCAACCGGGACTAGCGCTTACGAGCAGTACTTC. Its translation: CASSTGTSAYEQYF. The chain carries TRBV18 and TRBJ2-7; 10 positions agree with TRBD2. The CDR3 length is 14 residues. V shed 5 bases, J shed 4 bases, and the junction held 5 bases outside the gene matches. Germline V gene lookup returns CDR1 KGHSH and CDR2 LQKENI.

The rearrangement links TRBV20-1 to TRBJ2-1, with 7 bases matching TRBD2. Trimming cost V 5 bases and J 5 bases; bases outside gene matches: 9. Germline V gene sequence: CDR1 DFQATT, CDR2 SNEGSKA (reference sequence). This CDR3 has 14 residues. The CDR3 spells CSAWTSEGNNEQFF. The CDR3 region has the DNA TGCAGTGCTTGGACTAGTGAGGGGAACAATGAGCAGTTCTTC.

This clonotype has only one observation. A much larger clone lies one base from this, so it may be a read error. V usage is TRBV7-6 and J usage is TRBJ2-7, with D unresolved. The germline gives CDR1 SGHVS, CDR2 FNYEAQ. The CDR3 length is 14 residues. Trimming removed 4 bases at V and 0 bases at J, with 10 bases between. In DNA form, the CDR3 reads TGTGCCAGCAGCTCATCGGGCAACTCCTACGAGCAGTACTTC. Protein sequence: CASSSSGNSYEQYF.

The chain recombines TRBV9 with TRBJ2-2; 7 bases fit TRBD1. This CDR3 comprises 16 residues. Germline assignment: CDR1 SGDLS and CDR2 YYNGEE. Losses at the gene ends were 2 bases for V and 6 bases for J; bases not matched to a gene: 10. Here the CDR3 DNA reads TGTGCCAGCAGCGTCACAGGGGATGGAAAGGCCGGGGAGCTGTTTTTT. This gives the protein CASSVTGDGKAGELFF.

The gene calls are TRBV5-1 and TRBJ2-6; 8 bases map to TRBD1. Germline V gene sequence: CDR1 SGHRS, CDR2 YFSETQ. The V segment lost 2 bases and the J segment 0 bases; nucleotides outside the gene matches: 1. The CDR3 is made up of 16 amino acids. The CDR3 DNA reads TGCGCCAGCAGCTTCACAGGGGGCTCTGGGGCCAACGTCCTGACTTTC. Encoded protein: CASSFTGGSGANVLTF.

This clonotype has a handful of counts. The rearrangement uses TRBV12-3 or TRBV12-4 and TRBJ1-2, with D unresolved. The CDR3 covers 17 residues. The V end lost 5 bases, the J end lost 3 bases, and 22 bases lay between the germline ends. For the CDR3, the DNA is TGTGCCAGCAGTCCCTCCTTTGGTGGAGGGAGGGACTATGGCTACACCTTC. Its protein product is CASSPSFGGGRDYGYTF.

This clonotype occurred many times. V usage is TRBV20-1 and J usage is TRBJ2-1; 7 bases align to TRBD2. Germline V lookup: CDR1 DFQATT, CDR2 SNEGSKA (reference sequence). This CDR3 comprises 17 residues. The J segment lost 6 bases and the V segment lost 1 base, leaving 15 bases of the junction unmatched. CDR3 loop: CSARARGEREVFNEQFF. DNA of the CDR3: TGCAGTGCTAGAGCCCGAGGGGAGCGGGAAGTGTTCAATGAGCAGTTCTTC.

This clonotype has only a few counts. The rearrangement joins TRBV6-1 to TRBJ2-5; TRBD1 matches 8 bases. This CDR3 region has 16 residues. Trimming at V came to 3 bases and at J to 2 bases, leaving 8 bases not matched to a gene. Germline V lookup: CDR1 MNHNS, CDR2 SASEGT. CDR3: CASSDEIGTGQETQYF. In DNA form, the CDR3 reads TGTGCCAGCAGTGATGAGATTGGGACAGGACAAGAGACCCAGTACTTC.

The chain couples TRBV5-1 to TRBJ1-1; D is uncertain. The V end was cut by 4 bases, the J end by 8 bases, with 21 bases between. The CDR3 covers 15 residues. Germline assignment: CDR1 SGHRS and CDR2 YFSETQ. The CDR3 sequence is CASSTVPGNNNEAFF. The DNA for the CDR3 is TGCGCCAGCAGCACAGTGCCGGGCAATAATAACGAAGCTTTCTTT.

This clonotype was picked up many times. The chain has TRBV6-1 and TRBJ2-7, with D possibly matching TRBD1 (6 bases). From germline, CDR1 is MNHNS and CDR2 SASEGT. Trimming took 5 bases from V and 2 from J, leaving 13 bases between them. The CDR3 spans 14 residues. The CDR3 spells CASSRQTGTYEQYF. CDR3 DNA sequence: TGTGCCAGCAGTCGACAGACAGGCACCTACGAGCAGTACTTC.

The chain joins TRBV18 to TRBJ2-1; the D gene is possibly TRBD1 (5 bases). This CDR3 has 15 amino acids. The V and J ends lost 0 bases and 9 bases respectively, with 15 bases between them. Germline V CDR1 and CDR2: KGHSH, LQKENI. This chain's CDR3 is CASSPPMSRVTEQFF. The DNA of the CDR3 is TGTGCCAGCTCACCACCTATGAGCAGGGTAACTGAGCAGTTCTTC.

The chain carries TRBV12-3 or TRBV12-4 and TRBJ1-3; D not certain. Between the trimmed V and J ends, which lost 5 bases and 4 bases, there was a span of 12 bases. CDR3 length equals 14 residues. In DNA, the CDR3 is TGTGCCAGCAGTCCTTCAGGAAGAGGAAACACCATATATTTT. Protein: CASSPSGRGNTIYF.

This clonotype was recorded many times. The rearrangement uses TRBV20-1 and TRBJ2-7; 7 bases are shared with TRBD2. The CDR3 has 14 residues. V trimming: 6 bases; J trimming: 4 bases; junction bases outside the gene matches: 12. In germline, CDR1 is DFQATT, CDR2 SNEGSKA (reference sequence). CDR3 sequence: CSASPGEGRYEQYF. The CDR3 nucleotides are TGCAGTGCCTCCCCGGGGGAGGGCCGGTACGAGCAGTACTTC.

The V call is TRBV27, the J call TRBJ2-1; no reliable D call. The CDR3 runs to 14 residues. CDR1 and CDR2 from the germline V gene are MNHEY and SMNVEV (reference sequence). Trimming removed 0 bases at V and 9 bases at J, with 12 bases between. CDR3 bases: TGTGCCAGCAGTTTATCGCCAGACCACGGTGAGCAGTTCTTC. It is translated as CASSLSPDHGEQFF.

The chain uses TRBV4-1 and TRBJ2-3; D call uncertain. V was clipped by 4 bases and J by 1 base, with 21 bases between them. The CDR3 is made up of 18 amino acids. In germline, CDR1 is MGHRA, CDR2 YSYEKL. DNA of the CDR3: TGCGCCAGCAGCCGAAATACTGCTTCCGACGGCGGCACAGATACGCAGTATTTT. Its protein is CASSRNTASDGGTDTQYF.

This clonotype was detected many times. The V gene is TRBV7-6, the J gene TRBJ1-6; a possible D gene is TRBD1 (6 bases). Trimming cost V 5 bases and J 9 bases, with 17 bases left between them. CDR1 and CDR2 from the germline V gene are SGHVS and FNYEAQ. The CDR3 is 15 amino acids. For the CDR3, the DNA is TGTGCCAGCAGCGCGGGACATGTTGACGCTTCACCCCTCCACTTT. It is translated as CASSAGHVDASPLHF.

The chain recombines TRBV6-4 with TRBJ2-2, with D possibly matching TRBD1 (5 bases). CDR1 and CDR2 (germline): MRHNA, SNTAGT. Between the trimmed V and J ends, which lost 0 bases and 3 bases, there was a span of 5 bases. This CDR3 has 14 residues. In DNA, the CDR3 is TGTGCCAGCAGTGACTCGACAGACACCGGGGAGCTGTTTTTT. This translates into CASSDSTDTGELFF.

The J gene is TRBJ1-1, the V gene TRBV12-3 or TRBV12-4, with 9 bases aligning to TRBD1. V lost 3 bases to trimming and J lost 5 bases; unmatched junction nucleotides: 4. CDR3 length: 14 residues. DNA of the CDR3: TGTGCCAGCAGTTTCCGGACAGGGGTAACTGAAGCTTTCTTT. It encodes CASSFRTGVTEAFF.

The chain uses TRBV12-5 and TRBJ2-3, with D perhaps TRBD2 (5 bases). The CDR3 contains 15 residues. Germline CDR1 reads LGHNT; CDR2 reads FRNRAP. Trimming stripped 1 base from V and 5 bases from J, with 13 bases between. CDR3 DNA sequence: TGTGCTAGTGGTTTGGGGACCCCGGGGATAGATACGCAGTATTTT. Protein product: CASGLGTPGIDTQYF.

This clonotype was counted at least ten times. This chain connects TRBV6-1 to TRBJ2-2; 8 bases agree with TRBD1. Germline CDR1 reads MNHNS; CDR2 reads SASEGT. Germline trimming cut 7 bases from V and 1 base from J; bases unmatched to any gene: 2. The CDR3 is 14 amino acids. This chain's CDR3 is CASTGQGNTGELFF. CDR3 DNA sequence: TGTGCCAGCACTGGACAGGGGAACACCGGGGAGCTGTTTTTT.

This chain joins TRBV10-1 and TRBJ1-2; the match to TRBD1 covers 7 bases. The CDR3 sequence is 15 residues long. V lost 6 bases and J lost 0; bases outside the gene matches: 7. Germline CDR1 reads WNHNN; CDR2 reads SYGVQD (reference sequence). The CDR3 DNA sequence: TGCGCCAGCAGCGGAAACAGGGGAGCTAACTATGGCTACACCTTC. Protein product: CASSGNRGANYGYTF.

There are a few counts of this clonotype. In DNA form, the CDR3 reads TGTGCCAGCAGCCAAGGTGGCATCTACGAGCAGTACGTC. It codes for CASSQGGIYEQYV. The chain links TRBV3-1 to TRBJ2-7, with D uncertain. Germline values: CDR1 LGHDT, CDR2 YNNKEL (reference sequence). The CDR3 consists of 13 residues. The ends were cut back, 1 base at V and 3 bases at J, with 7 bases in the middle.

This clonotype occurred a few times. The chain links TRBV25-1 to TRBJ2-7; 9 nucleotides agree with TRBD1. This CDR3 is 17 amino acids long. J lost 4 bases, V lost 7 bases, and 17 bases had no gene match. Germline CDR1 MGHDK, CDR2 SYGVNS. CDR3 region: CASTPHTTGTGLYEQYF. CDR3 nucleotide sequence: TGTGCCAGCACGCCCCATACTACCGGGACAGGGCTGTACGAGCAGTACTTC.

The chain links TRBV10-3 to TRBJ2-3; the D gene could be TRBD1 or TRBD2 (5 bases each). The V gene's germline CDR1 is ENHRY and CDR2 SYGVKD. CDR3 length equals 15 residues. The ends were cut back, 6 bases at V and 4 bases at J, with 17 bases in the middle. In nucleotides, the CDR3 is TGTGCCATCAGCCAGACAGAAACAGCGGCAGATACGCAGTATTTT. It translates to CAISQTETAADTQYF.

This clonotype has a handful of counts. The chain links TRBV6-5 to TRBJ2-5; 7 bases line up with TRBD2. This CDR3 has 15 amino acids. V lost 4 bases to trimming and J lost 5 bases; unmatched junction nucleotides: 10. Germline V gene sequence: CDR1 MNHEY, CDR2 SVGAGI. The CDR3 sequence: CASSSVGGSVETQYF. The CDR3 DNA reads TGTGCCAGCAGTTCAGTAGGCGGGAGTGTGGAGACCCAGTACTTC.

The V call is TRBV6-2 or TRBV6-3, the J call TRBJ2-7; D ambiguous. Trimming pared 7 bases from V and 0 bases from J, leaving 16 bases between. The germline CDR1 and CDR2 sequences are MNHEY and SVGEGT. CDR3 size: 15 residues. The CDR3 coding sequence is TGTGCCAGCATAGACGGTGGCCCACTCTCCTACGAGCAGTACTTC. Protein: CASIDGGPLSYEQYF.

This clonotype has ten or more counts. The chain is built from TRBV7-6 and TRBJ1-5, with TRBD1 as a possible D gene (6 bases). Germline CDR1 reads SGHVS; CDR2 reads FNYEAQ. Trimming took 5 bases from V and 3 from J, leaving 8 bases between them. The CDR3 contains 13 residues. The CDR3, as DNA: TGTGCCAGCAGCCGGGACAACAATCAGCCCCAGCATTTT. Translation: CASSRDNNQPQHF.